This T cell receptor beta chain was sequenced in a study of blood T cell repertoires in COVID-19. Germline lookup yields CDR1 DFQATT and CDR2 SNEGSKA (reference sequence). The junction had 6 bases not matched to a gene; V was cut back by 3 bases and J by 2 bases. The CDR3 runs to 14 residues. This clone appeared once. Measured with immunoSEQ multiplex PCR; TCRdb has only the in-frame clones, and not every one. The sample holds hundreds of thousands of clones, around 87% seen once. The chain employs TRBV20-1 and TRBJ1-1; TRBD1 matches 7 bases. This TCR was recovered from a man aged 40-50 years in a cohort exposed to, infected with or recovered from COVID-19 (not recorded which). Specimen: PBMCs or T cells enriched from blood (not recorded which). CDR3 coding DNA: TGCAGTGCTAGTAGGGACAGCTCTAACACTGAAGCTTTCTTT. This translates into CSASRDSSNTEAFF.